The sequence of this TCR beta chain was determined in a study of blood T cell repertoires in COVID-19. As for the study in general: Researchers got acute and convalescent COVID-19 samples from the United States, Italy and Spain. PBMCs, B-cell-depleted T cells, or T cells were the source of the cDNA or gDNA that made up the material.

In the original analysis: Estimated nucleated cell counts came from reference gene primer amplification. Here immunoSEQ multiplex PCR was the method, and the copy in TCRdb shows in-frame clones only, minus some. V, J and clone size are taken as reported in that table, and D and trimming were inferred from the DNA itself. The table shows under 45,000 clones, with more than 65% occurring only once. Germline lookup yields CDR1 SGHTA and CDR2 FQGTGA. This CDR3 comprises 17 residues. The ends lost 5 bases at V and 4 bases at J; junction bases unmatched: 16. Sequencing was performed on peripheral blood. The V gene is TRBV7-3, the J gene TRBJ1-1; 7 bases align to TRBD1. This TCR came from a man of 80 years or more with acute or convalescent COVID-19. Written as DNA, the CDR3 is TGTGCCAGCAGCCCAAAGCCCCGACGACAGGGTTCCACTGAAGCTTTCTTT. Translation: CASSPKPRRQGSTEAFF.